This entry lists 17 T cell receptor beta chains sequenced from one sample in a study of blood T cells in healthy people across ages. Combining a sample-barcoded 5' primer with a J-beta primer mix, a second PCR ran for roughly 6 to 12 cycles. TCRdb reanalysed the 5' RACE reads using MiXCR and keeps one entry per CDR3 protein. The table includes about 930,000 distinct CDR3 sequences, roughly 28% detected once. The data were also submitted as part of a second study, on T cells of mothers and their children.

The sequencing sample was made of blood. The receptors stem from a woman in her thirties or forties in good health.

The V call is TRBV20-1, the J call TRBJ2-7; a possible D gene is TRBD2 (5 bases). The CDR3 covers 11 residues. With 5 bases removed from V and 7 bases from J, the gap between germline ends came to 12 bases. Per the germline V gene, CDR1 is DFQATT and CDR2 is SNEGSKA (reference sequence). The CDR3 DNA reads as TGCAGTGCTGGCATAGCGTATGAGCAGTACTTC. Translating gives CSAGIAYEQYF.

The chain joins TRBV6-4 to TRBJ2-1, with D perhaps being TRBD1 or TRBD2 (5 bases each). Germline V lookup: CDR1 MRHNA, CDR2 SNTAGT. Trimming left V 0 bases short and J 12 bases short, with 15 bases between. The CDR3 has 14 residues. The CDR3 DNA reads TGTGCCAGCAGTGACTCGGCACAGTCTGGGGGGCAGTTCTTC. Translation gives CASSDSAQSGGQFF.

This clonotype occurred a few times. CDR3 sequence reads: CASSYSDTQGALYYGYTF. The DNA of the CDR3 is TGTGCCAGCAGTTACTCGGATACTCAGGGGGCGCTCTACTATGGCTACACCTTC. The genes are TRBV6-5 and TRBJ1-2; 8 nucleotides line up with TRBD1. The V gene's germline CDR1 is MNHEY and CDR2 SVGAGI. This CDR3 contains 18 residues. V dropped 0 bases and J dropped 3; count of bases not matched to a gene: 12.

This clonotype was found a few times. The V and J genes are TRBV5-5 and TRBJ2-1, with D perhaps matching TRBD1 (5 bases). The germline V gene has CDR1 SGHKS and CDR2 YYEKEE (reference sequence). The V end was cut by 5 bases, the J end by 0 bases, with 12 bases between. The CDR3 length is 15 residues. CDR3 residues: CASSSDMSSYNEQFF. CDR3 nucleotides: TGTGCCAGCAGTTCGGACATGAGCTCCTACAATGAGCAGTTCTTC. Supplemented by reference TRBV5-5 and TRBJ2-1, the full variable domain reads DAGVTQSPTHLIKTRGQQVTLRCSPISGHKSVSWYQQVLGQGPQFIFQYYEKEERGRGNFPDRFSARQFPNYSSELNVNALLLGDSALYLCASSSDMSSYNEQFFGPGTRLTVL.

This rearrangement joins TRBV6-2 or TRBV6-3 to TRBJ2-1, with a possible D match to TRBD2 (6 bases). Germline V gene data show CDR1 as MNHEY and CDR2 as SVGEGT. The V end lost 2 bases, the J end lost 0 bases, and 14 bases lay between the germline ends. This CDR3 spans 17 amino acids. The CDR3 here is CASSYPPRGSSYNEQFF. CDR3 sequence (DNA): TGTGCCAGCAGTTACCCTCCACGGGGGAGCTCCTACAATGAGCAGTTCTTC.

This chain uses TRBV7-2 with TRBJ2-1; D gene ambiguous. Trimming cost V 3 bases and J 5 bases, with 8 bases left between them. The V gene's germline CDR1 is SGHTA and CDR2 FQGNSA. The CDR3 runs to 13 residues. This chain's CDR3 is CASSFYINNEQFF. The DNA for the CDR3 is TGTGCCAGCAGCTTTTACATCAACAATGAGCAGTTCTTC.

Details on this clonotype: One end of the junction does not line up with germline, which may come from a read error. V and J are TRBV7-9 and TRBJ1-4; D may be TRBD1 (5 bases). The CDR3 length is 14 residues. The germline gives CDR1 SEHNR, CDR2 FQNEAQ (reference sequence). CDR3 DNA sequence: TGTGCCAACAGCTTCGGGGACACTAATGAAAAACTGTTTTTT. This gives the protein CANSFGDTNEKLFF.

This clonotype was seen once. The CDR3 DNA reads as TGTGCCAGCAGTTACGACCGGATGAACACTGAAGCTTTCTTT. It specifies CASSYDRMNTEAFF. The chain links TRBV6-5 to TRBJ1-1; D ambiguous. The CDR3 loop spans 14 amino acids. Trimming took off 2 bases at V and 0 bases at J, with 7 bases between the two ends. Germline V lookup: CDR1 MNHEY, CDR2 SVGAGI.

The rearrangement links TRBV9 to TRBJ2-2; D might be TRBD2 (6 bases). Trimming took off 6 bases at V and 5 bases at J, with 17 bases between the two ends. This CDR3 spans 15 amino acids. CDR1 and CDR2 (germline): SGDLS, YYNGEE. The CDR3 nucleotides are TGTGCCAGCACTAGACAGCGGGCGGAGACCGGGGAGCTGTTTTTT. Its translation is CASTRQRAETGELFF.

The genes are TRBV5-4 and TRBJ2-2, with TRBD1 matching 11 bases. The CDR3 contains 17 residues. CDR1 is SGHNT, CDR2 YYREEE, per germline (reference sequence). Unmatched junction bases numbered 7, after V lost 0 bases and J lost 6 bases. CDR3 coding DNA: TGTGCCAGCAGCTTGGGGACAGGGGGCGGTGCGGCCGGGGAGCTGTTTTTT. This translates into CASSLGTGGGAAGELFF.

This clonotype has a handful of counts. The J gene is TRBJ1-1, the V gene TRBV9; 7 bases map to TRBD1. Looked up from germline, CDR1 is SGDLS and CDR2 is YYNGEE. The CDR3 spans 14 residues. V lost 3 bases to trimming and J lost 5 bases; unmatched junction nucleotides: 7. Written as DNA, the CDR3 is TGTGCCAGCAGCGCCAACAGGGGTGGGACTGAAGCTTTCTTT. As protein: CASSANRGGTEAFF. Supplemented by reference TRBV9 and TRBJ1-1, the full variable domain reads DSGVTQTPKHLITATGQRVTLRCSPRSGDLSVYWYQQSLDQGLQFLIQYYNGEERAKGNILERFSAQQFPDLHSELNLSSLELGDSALYFCASSANRGGTEAFFGQGTRLTVV.

This clonotype was counted a few times. Just one base apart from a much larger clone, this may be a read error. Here the CDR3 DNA reads TGCAGCGTTGAAGATCAAGGGACAGGGGGCTGCTACGAGCAGTACTTC. Protein: CSVEDQGTGGCYEQYF. The chain combines TRBV29-1 with TRBJ2-7, with TRBD1 matching 12 bases. V gave up 0 bases and J gave up 3 bases; unmatched junction bases: 6. Per germline, CDR1 SQVTM and CDR2 ANQGSEA. The CDR3 consists of 16 residues.

This clonotype was found a few times. The rearrangement links TRBV7-9 to TRBJ2-5, with a tentative D call TRBD2 (6 bases). Germline V gives CDR1 SEHNR, CDR2 FQNEAQ (reference sequence). This CDR3 has 14 amino acids. V was cut by 4 bases and J by 5 bases, with 14 bases left in between. In nucleotides, the CDR3 is TGTGCCAGCAGCTCCGACGGGGGACCGGAGACCCAGTACTTC. Translating gives CASSSDGGPETQYF.

J is TRBJ2-7 and V is TRBV28, with TRBD1 matching over 11 bases. Germline CDR1 MDHEN, CDR2 SYDVKM. This CDR3 is built from 17 residues. Trimming removed 0 bases from V and 9 bases from J; junction bases left unmatched: 13. DNA for the CDR3: TGTGCCAGCAGTTTATGGTCAGGGACAGGGGGAGTCAACGGGCAGTACTTC. Translated: CASSLWSGTGGVNGQYF. Supplemented by reference TRBV28 and TRBJ2-7, the full variable domain reads DVKVTQSSRYLVKRTGEKVFLECVQDMDHENMFWYRQDPGLGLRLIYFSYDVKMKEKGDIPEGYSVSREKKERFSLILESASTNQTSMYLCASSLWSGTGGVNGQYFGPGTRLTVT.

The chain combines TRBV2 with TRBJ2-1; TRBD1 is a possible D gene (5 bases). Germline-derived CDR1 and CDR2 are SNHLY and FYNNEI. The CDR3 is 13 residues long. With 8 bases removed from V and 2 bases from J, the gap between germline ends came to 10 bases. CDR3 sequence reads: CASDSGAYNEQFF. CDR3 sequence (DNA): TGTGCCAGCGACAGTGGAGCCTACAATGAGCAGTTCTTC.

On this clonotype itself: This clone may be a read error of a much larger clone one base away. The CDR3: CASSDGAYNEQYF. In DNA, the CDR3 is TGTGCCAGCAGCGACGGAGCCTACAATGAGCAGTACTTC. This sequence joins TRBV9 and TRBJ2-4; D not certain. Per germline, CDR1 SGDLS and CDR2 YYNGEE. V was cut by 3 bases and J by 13 bases, with 17 bases left in between. This CDR3 has 13 residues.

This clonotype was counted between two and nine times. V usage is TRBV5-1 and J usage is TRBJ2-3, with TRBD1 matching 11 bases. V lost 3 bases, J lost 5 bases, and 11 bases stayed unmatched. From germline, CDR1 is SGHRS and CDR2 YFSETQ. CDR3 length: 17 residues. CDR3 loop: CASSYLTGTGGLDTQYF. DNA for the CDR3: TGCGCCAGCAGCTACCTAACCGGGACAGGGGGTTTAGATACGCAGTATTTT.